This T cell receptor (beta chain) is drawn from a study of cytomegalovirus exposure and HLA in healthy donors. Findings and caveats of the study: A later analysis appeared to link common viral pathogens to several of the most significant clusters.

Trimming cost V 4 bases and J 5 bases; bases outside gene matches: 12. The CDR3 consists of 17 residues. Germline values: CDR1 SGHNT, CDR2 YYREEE (reference sequence). Comments on this clone: Its antigen is undetermined.

Amplification used 60 Vbeta primers and 13 Jbeta primers. Profiling relied on immunoSEQ multiplex PCR, and the TCRdb table lists in-frame clones only, not all of them. This repertoire comprises roughly 40,000 clones; its ten largest clones make up around 8.9%. This sequence joins TRBV5-4 and TRBJ1-5; TRBD1 matches 10 bases. The sequence was collected from a man aged 40-49 years in good health and CMV-seropositive. The source material was PBMCs. CDR3 region: CASSMGPGTGEYQPQHF. CDR3 DNA sequence: TGTGCCAGCAGCATGGGGCCCGGGACAGGGGAGTATCAGCCCCAGCATTTT.